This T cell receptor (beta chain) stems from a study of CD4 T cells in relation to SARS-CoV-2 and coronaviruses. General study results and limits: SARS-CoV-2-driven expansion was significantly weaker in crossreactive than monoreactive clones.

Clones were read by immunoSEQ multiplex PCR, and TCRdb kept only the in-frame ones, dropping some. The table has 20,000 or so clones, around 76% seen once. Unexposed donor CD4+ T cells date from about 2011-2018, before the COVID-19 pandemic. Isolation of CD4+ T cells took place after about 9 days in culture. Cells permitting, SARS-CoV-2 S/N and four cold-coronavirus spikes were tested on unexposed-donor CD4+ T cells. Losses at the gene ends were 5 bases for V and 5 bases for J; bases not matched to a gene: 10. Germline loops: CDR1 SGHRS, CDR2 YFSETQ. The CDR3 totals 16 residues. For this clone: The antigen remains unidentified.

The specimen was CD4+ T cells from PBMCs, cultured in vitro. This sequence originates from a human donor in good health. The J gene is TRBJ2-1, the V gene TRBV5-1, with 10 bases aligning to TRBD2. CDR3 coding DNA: TGCGCCAGCAGAAGGACTAGCGGAGCTTTAAACAATGAGCAGTTCTTC. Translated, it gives CASRRTSGALNNEQFF.